This T cell receptor (beta chain) was profiled in a study of blood T cell repertoires in COVID-19. Whole-study context: Acute-phase and convalescent COVID-19 samples originated in the United States, Italy and Spain. T cells, B-cell-depleted T cells, or PBMCs provided the cDNA or gDNA that served as material.

Per the authors' pipeline: The authors estimated nucleated cell counts from reference gene primer amplification. Here immunoSEQ multiplex PCR was the method, and the copy in TCRdb shows in-frame clones only, minus some. V and J calls and clone size come straight from that table; D and trimming were deduced from the DNA. The sample has approximately 96,000 clones, approximately 84% seen once. CDR3 length equals 15 residues. CDR1 and CDR2 from the germline V gene are MNHEY and SVGEGT. Losses at the gene ends were 6 bases for V and 10 bases for J; bases not matched to a gene: 11. The source material was peripheral blood. The V and J genes are TRBV6-2 or TRBV6-3 and TRBJ1-6, with 8 bases identical to TRBD1. The TCR was taken from an elderly woman with acute or convalescent COVID-19. This chain's CDR3 is CASSRRDRSESPLHF. CDR3 bases: TGTGCCAGCAGCCGCCGGGACAGGTCCGAATCACCCCTCCACTTT.